This T cell receptor (beta chain) was captured by sequencing in a study of blood T cell repertoires in COVID-19. Study information: Donors in the United States, Italy and Spain gave samples during acute or convalescent COVID-19. T cells, B-cell-depleted T cells, or PBMCs provided the cDNA or gDNA that served as material.

Using immunoSEQ multiplex PCR, the repertoire was profiled, and TCRdb retains in-frame clones only, with some absent. The table includes roughly 60,000 clones, about 80% detected once. The specimen sequenced was peripheral blood. The sequence derives from a man aged 60 to 69 with acute or convalescent COVID-19.

CDR3 nucleotides: TGTGCCAGCAGTCCACTGGGAGACACTGAAGCTTTCTTT. Translation: CASSPLGDTEAFF. The V call is TRBV6-5, the J call TRBJ1-1; no reliable D call. The CDR3 runs 13 residues. Per germline, CDR1 MNHEY and CDR2 SVGAGI. Trimming cost V 5 bases and J 3 bases, with 10 bases left between them.